The 25 T cell receptor beta chains below were found in one sample sequenced in a study of control samples from healthy donors and cancer patients. Produced via immunoSEQ multiplex PCR; TCRdb's table is partial and in-frame only. Found here are approximately 160,000 clones, around 93% of them singletons; the top ten hold approximately 4%. The sequencing sample was made of blood. The receptor source for this set is a woman in her fifties or sixties in good health.

The chain is built from TRBV18 and TRBJ2-5; 8 bases are shared with TRBD1. CDR3 length equals 15 residues. Trimming cost V 6 bases and J 2 bases; bases outside gene matches: 8. From germline, CDR1 is KGHSH and CDR2 LQKENI. DNA for the CDR3: TGTGCCAGCTCCCCTCAGGGGGCCCCACAAGAGACCCAGTACTTC. It translates to CASSPQGAPQETQYF.

This chain links TRBV7-8 with TRBJ1-4; TRBD1 is a possible D gene (5 bases). V gave up 5 bases and J gave up 8 bases, with 6 bases separating them. The CDR3 sequence is 11 residues long. CDR1 SGHVS and CDR2 FQNEAQ come from the germline V gene. CDR3 bases: TGTGCCAGCAGCGCAGGGGAAAAACTGTTTTTT. It translates to CASSAGEKLFF.

The chain is built from TRBV30 and TRBJ2-3, with D perhaps TRBD1 (6 bases). V gave up 4 bases and J gave up 2 bases, with 16 bases separating them. CDR1 and CDR2 (germline): GTSNPN, SVGIG (reference sequence). The CDR3 length is 15 residues. The CDR3 is CAWTIGTYDTDTQYF. CDR3 coding DNA: TGTGCCTGGACTATAGGGACATACGACACAGATACGCAGTATTTT. Complete variable domain (other parts from reference TRBV30 and TRBJ2-3): SQTIHQWPATLVQPVGSPLSLECTVEGTSNPNLYWYRQAAGRGLQLLFYSVGIGQISSEVPQNLSASRPQDRQFILSSKKLLLSDSGFYLCAWTIGTYDTDTQYFGPGTRLTVL.

V gene TRBV5-4 combines with J gene TRBJ2-7; 10 nucleotides agree with TRBD1. The CDR3 runs to 16 residues. Unmatched junction bases numbered 12, after V lost 6 bases and J lost 3 bases. Per the germline V gene, CDR1 is SGHNT and CDR2 is YYREEE (reference sequence). The CDR3 loop reads CASTLAPGTGVYEQYF. The CDR3 DNA is TGTGCCAGCACCCTCGCCCCCGGGACAGGGGTCTACGAGCAGTACTTC.

Ten or more counts support this clone. The chain recombines TRBV6-2 or TRBV6-3 with TRBJ2-7, with a tentative D call TRBD1 (6 bases). Germline loops: CDR1 MNHEY, CDR2 SVGEGT. This CDR3 is built from 14 residues. Trimming removed 6 bases from V and 6 bases from J, with 18 bases in between. This CDR3 reads CASSPTRPGVEQYF. The CDR3 DNA is TGTGCCAGCAGCCCCACCCGGCCAGGGGTCGAGCAGTACTTC.

V is TRBV28 and J is TRBJ1-2; D may be TRBD1 (5 bases). V was shortened by 1 base and J by 4 bases, with 13 bases between the two germline ends. The CDR3 loop spans 15 amino acids. Per the germline V gene, CDR1 is MDHEN and CDR2 is SYDVKM. The CDR3 loop is CASSLLRGLSYGYTF. As DNA, the CDR3 is TGTGCCAGCAGTTTATTGCGGGGCCTCTCCTATGGCTACACCTTC.

In its sample, this clone was seen once. The J gene is TRBJ1-2, the V gene TRBV29-1; the D gene is possibly TRBD1 (5 bases). CDR3 size: 13 residues. The V end was cut by 0 bases, the J end by 8 bases, with 13 bases between. Germline lookup yields CDR1 SQVTM and CDR2 ANQGSEA. CDR3 in amino acids: CSVEDVRRAGYTF. Written as DNA, the CDR3 is TGCAGCGTTGAAGACGTCCGCAGGGCCGGCTACACCTTC.

The chain recombines TRBV9 with TRBJ2-1; D is tentatively TRBD1 or TRBD2 (6 bases each). This CDR3 comprises 17 residues. Germline CDR1 and CDR2: SGDLS and YYNGEE. Trimming shortened V by 3 bases and J by 4 bases, and 20 bases separated the two germline ends. CDR3 in DNA: TGTGCCAGCAGCGCTGGGGGCGGACTAACCCTTTACAATGAGCAGTTCTTC. Its translation is CASSAGGGLTLYNEQFF.

In its sample, this clone was seen once. The CDR3 is CASSIEGVPLFF. The DNA of the CDR3 is TGTGCCAGTAGTATAGAGGGGGTCCCCCTTTTCTTT. The chain links TRBV19 to TRBJ1-1, with a possible D match to TRBD1 (5 bases). The ends were cut back, 0 bases at V and 13 bases at J, with 12 bases in the middle. CDR3 length: 12 amino acids. Germline V gene data show CDR1 as LNHDA and CDR2 as SQIVND (reference sequence). Combining the CDR3 with reference TRBV19 and TRBJ1-1 gives the whole variable domain DGGITQSPKYLFRKEGQNVTLSCEQNLNHDAMYWYRQDPGQGLRLIYYSQIVNDFQKGDIAEGYSVSREKKESFPLTVTSAQKNPTAFYLCASSIEGVPLFFGQGTRLTVV.

The J gene is TRBJ2-7, the V gene TRBV10-3; TRBD2 aligns across 7 bases. CDR1 is ENHRY, CDR2 SYGVKD, per germline. Trimming at V came to 0 bases and at J to 5 bases, leaving 13 bases not matched to a gene. The CDR3 is 17 residues long. CDR3 region: CAISESKASGSWDEQYF. The CDR3 DNA is TGTGCCATCAGTGAGTCGAAAGCTAGCGGATCATGGGACGAGCAGTACTTC.

The V gene is TRBV19, the J gene TRBJ1-1; D possibly corresponds to TRBD1 (6 bases). This CDR3 has 14 amino acids. Trimming shortened V by 3 bases and J by 2 bases, and 10 bases separated the two germline ends. Germline CDR1 and CDR2: LNHDA and SQIVND (reference sequence). The CDR3, as DNA: TGTGCCAGTAGTATCCGGGGGCGAAACACTGAAGCTTTCTTT. Its protein is CASSIRGRNTEAFF.

This sequence joins TRBV7-2 and TRBJ2-4; no clear D. The V gene lost 5 bases and the J gene lost 0 bases, with 8 bases spanning the gap. Germline CDR1 and CDR2: SGHTA and FQGNSA. The CDR3 has 14 residues. The CDR3 region is CASSPAGAKNIQYF. CDR3 sequence (DNA): TGTGCCAGCAGCCCGGCAGGAGCCAAAAACATTCAGTACTTC.

The gene calls are TRBV6-6 and TRBJ1-1; D is unclear. V was trimmed by 2 bases and J by 7 bases, leaving 5 bases between them. This CDR3 is built from 11 residues. The germline gives CDR1 MNHNY, CDR2 SVGAGI (reference sequence). The CDR3 bases are TGTGCCAGCAGTTACGAGATTGAAGCTTTCTTT. This gives the protein CASSYEIEAFF.

This chain uses TRBV5-1 with TRBJ1-4; the D gene is possibly TRBD1 (6 bases). This CDR3 has 16 residues. V was cut by 4 bases and J by 8 bases, with 21 bases left in between. CDR1 and CDR2 (germline): SGHRS, YFSETQ. This chain's CDR3 is CASSAGTTKGDEKLFF. The CDR3 DNA is TGCGCCAGCAGCGCCGGGACTACTAAGGGGGACGAAAAACTGTTTTTT.

There are a few counts of this clone. The chain uses TRBV11-3 and TRBJ2-1, with TRBD2 identical over 9 bases. Germline CDR1 is SGHNT and CDR2 is YENEEA. Germline trimming cut 4 bases from V and 5 bases from J; bases unmatched to any gene: 3. The CDR3 is 14 residues long. CDR3 loop: CASSSGLAHNEQFF. CDR3 nucleotides: TGTGCCAGCAGCTCCGGACTAGCGCACAATGAGCAGTTCTTC.

The chain recombines TRBV7-8 with TRBJ1-2; TRBD1 matches 8 bases. The J segment lost 3 bases and the V segment lost 4 bases, leaving 10 bases of the junction unmatched. There are 16 residues in the CDR3. Per germline, CDR1 SGHVS and CDR2 FQNEAQ. The CDR3, as DNA: TGTGCCAGCAGCTCAGTGACAGGGGTGAGCGACTATGGCTACACCTTC. It encodes CASSSVTGVSDYGYTF.

The chain combines TRBV12-3 or TRBV12-4 with TRBJ2-7, with D unclear. The CDR3 is 12 amino acids. V gave up 5 bases and J gave up 5 bases, with 10 bases separating them. CDR3 loop: CASSTQSHEQYF. The CDR3 DNA reads as TGTGCCAGCAGTACGCAGAGCCACGAGCAGTACTTC.

This rearrangement joins TRBV7-9 to TRBJ2-3; TRBD2 agrees at 14 bases. With V trimmed by 4 bases and J by 4 bases, 1 base remained unmatched. This CDR3 region has 15 residues. Germline assignment: CDR1 SEHNR and CDR2 FQNEAQ (reference sequence). The CDR3 reads CASSSTSGGADTQYF. CDR3 nucleotide sequence: TGTGCCAGCAGCTCGACTAGCGGGGGGGCAGATACGCAGTATTTT.

The J gene is TRBJ2-5, the V gene TRBV5-4; 11 nucleotides line up with TRBD2. Germline V CDR1 and CDR2: SGHNT, YYREEE (reference sequence). V trimming: 2 bases; J trimming: 2 bases; junction bases outside the gene matches: 2. CDR3 length: 15 amino acids. The CDR3 protein is CASSFRLAGQETQYF. The CDR3 DNA sequence: TGTGCCAGCAGCTTCCGACTAGCGGGGCAAGAGACCCAGTACTTC.

The rearrangement links TRBV24-1 to TRBJ2-1; TRBD2 agrees at 11 bases. J gave up 7 bases and V 4 bases, and 17 bases lay outside the gene matches. The germline CDR1 and CDR2 sequences are KGHDR and SFDVKD. This CDR3 has 19 residues. CDR3 DNA: TGTGCCACCAGTGAACAAAAATATAGCGGGGGGGCGGAAAGTAATGAGCAGTTCTTC. It specifies CATSEQKYSGGAESNEQFF.

This rearrangement joins TRBV3-1 (or the pseudogene TRBV3-2) to TRBJ2-6; TRBD1 aligns across 10 bases. This CDR3 has 18 amino acids. Looked up from germline, CDR1 is LGHDT and CDR2 is YNNKEL (reference sequence). The trim removed 1 base at V and 2 bases at J, leaving 5 bases unmatched. DNA for the CDR3: TGTGCCAGCAGCCAAGGACAGGGGGCTCTTCCTGGGGCCAACGTCCTGACTTTC. It codes for CASSQGQGALPGANVLTF.

V and J are TRBV5-3 and TRBJ2-1, with D tentatively TRBD2 (6 bases). TRBV5-3 is classed as an ORF, of uncertain function. V lost 4 bases to trimming and J lost 0 bases, with 11 bases between them. The CDR3 runs 15 residues. CDR3 sequence (DNA): TGTGCCAGAAGCCCCAACGGGAGCTCCTACAATGAGCAGTTCTTC. This encodes CARSPNGSSYNEQFF.

The chain carries TRBV4-3 and TRBJ2-3; 10 nucleotides align to TRBD2. The junction had 1 base not matched to a gene; V was cut back by 4 bases and J by 0 bases. This CDR3 contains 15 residues. Germline V gene data show CDR1 as LGHNA and CDR2 as YSLEER. The CDR3 is CASSRGLASTDTQYF. CDR3 nucleotides: TGCGCCAGCAGCCGGGGACTAGCGAGCACAGATACGCAGTATTTT.

The chain couples TRBV7-9 to TRBJ1-2; D gene ambiguous. The CDR3 is 16 residues long. The V gene lost 4 bases and the J gene lost 0 bases, with 15 bases spanning the gap. CDR1 and CDR2 (germline): SEHNR, FQNEAQ (reference sequence). CDR3 coding DNA: TGTGCCAGCAGCTCGGCCCGGGCAGATGCTAACTATGGCTACACCTTC. Protein product: CASSSARADANYGYTF.

The chain employs TRBV2 and TRBJ2-7, with 7 bases that match TRBD1. CDR3 length: 14 residues. The germline gives CDR1 SNHLY, CDR2 FYNNEI. J lost 3 bases, V lost 1 base, and 3 bases had no gene match. In nucleotides, the CDR3 is TGTGCCAGCAGTGAAGTGGGGACAGTCTACGAGCAGTACTTC. Encoded protein: CASSEVGTVYEQYF.